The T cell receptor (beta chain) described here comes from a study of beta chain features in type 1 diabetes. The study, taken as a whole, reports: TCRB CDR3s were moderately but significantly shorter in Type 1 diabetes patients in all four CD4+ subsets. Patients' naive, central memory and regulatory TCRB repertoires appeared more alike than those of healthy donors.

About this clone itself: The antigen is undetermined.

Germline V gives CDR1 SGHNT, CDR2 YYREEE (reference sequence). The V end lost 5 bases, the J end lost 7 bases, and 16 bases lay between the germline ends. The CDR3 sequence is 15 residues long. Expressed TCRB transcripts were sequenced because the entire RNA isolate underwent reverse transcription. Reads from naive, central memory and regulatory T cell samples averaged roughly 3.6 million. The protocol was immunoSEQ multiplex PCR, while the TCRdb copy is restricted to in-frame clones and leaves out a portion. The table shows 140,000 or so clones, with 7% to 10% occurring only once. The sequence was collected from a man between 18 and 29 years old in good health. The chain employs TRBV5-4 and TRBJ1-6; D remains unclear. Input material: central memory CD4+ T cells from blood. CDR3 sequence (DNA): TGTGCCAGCAGGCAGACGGGAGAGGGAAATTCACCCCTCCACTTT. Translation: CASRQTGEGNSPLHF.